Below are 2 T cell receptor beta chains sequenced from a single sample in a study of regulatory T cells in long-lasting Graves disease. Researchers made TCR beta libraries by using iRepertoire HTBI primers and running Arm-PCR on CDR3 regions. Using its own MiXCR run on the multiplex PCR reads, TCRdb lists one record per CDR3 protein. The sample carries some 340,000 distinct CDR3 sequences, 12% recorded once. Time point in this sample: newly diagnosed GD, antithyroid drugs for less than 3 months. After RNA was extracted from PBMCs, the TCR library was made from it. This sample was also put to use in a study of T cells in Graves' hyperthyroidism and ophthalmopathy.

Specimen: peripheral blood mononuclear cells (PBMCs), collected at new diagnosis, from a patient treated with antithyroid drugs. The receptor source for this set is a woman younger than 35 with Graves disease.

About this clonotype: A much larger clone differs by one base, so this may be a read error. This chain links TRBV29-1 with TRBJ1-2; D remains unclear. The CDR3 spans 11 residues. V was shortened by 8 bases and J by 10 bases, with 17 bases between the two germline ends. Germline-derived CDR1 and CDR2 are SQVTM and ANQGSEA. The CDR3 DNA is TGCAGCCTCGTAAAGACGGTTTACTACACCTTC. Its protein product is CSLVKTVYYTF. The whole variable domain, filled in from reference TRBV29-1 and TRBJ1-2, reads SAVISQKPSRDICQRGTSLTIQCQVDSQVTMMFWYRQQPGQSLTLIATANQGSEATYESGFVIDKFPISRPNLTFSTLTVSNMSPEDSSIYLCSLVKTVYYTFGSGTRLTVV.

This clonotype was counted between two and nine times. The V and J genes are TRBV27 and TRBJ2-7; possibly TRBD1 for D (5 bases). Germline V gives CDR1 MNHEY, CDR2 SMNVEV (reference sequence). This CDR3 region has 13 residues. The V gene lost 0 bases and the J gene lost 5 bases, with 8 bases spanning the gap. CDR3 region: CASSLSRVHEQYF. Written as DNA, the CDR3 is TGTGCCAGCAGTTTATCCAGGGTCCACGAGCAGTACTTC.